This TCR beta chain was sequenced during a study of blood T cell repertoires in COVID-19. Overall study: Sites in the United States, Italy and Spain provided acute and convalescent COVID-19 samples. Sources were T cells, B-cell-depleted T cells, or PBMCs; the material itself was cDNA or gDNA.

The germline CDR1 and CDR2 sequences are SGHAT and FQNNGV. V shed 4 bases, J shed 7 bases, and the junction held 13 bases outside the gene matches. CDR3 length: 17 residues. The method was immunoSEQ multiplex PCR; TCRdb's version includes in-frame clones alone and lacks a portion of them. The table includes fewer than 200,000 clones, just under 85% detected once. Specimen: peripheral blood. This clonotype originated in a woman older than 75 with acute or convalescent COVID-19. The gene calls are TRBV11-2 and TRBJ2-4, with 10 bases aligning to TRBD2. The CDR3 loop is CASSSSSGRARGNIQYF. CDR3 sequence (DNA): TGTGCCAGCAGCTCCTCCAGCGGGAGGGCCCGGGGGAACATTCAGTACTTC. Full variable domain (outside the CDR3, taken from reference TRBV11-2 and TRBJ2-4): EAGVAQSPRYKIIEKRQSVAFWCNPISGHATLYWYQQILGQGPKLLIQFQNNGVVDDSQLPKDRFSAERLKGVDSTLKIQPAKLEDSAVYLCASSSSSGRARGNIQYFGAGTRLSVL.